The T cell receptor (beta chain) described here comes from a study of OX40 agonist ivuxolimab in advanced cancers. Turning to the study itself: Previous treatment with anti-PD-1, anti-PD-L1 or anti-CTLA-4 therapy was allowed; 40% had received some.

There are 16 residues in the CDR3. Looked up from germline, CDR1 is KGHSH and CDR2 is LQKENI. V shed 1 base and J shed 1 base, with 10 bases lying between them. Data came from immunoSEQ multiplex PCR; TCRdb stores just in-frame clones and leaves some out. Here the sample spans over 50,000 clones, about four fifths being singletons. This TCR was sampled from an adult with an advanced solid tumor such as melanoma, head and neck, liver or kidney cancer. This chain links TRBV18 with TRBJ2-2; D not resolved. Sequencing used CD4+ or CD8+ T cells sorted from blood, obtained in a trial of the OX40 agonist ivuxolimab. The CDR3 reads CASSPQGLRNTGELFF. The CDR3 nucleotides read TGTGCCAGCTCACCACAGGGTCTTAGGAACACCGGGGAGCTGTTTTTT.